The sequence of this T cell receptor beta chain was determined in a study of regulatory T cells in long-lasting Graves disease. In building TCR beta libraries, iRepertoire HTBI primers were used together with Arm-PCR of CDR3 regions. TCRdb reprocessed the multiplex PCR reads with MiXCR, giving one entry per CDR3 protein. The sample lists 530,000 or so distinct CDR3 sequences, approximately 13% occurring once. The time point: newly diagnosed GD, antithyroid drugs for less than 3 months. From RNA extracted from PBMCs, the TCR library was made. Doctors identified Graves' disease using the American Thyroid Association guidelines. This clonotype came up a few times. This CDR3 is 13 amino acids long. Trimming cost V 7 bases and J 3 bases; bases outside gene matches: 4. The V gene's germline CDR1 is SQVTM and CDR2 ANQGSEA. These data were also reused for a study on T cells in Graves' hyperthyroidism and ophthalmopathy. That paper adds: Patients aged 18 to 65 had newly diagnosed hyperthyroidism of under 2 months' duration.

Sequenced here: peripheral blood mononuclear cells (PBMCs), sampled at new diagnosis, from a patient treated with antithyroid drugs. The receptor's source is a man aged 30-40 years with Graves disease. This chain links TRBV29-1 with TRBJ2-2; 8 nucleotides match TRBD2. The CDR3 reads CSARLAYTGELFF. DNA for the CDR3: TGCAGCGCCAGACTAGCGTACACCGGGGAGCTGTTTTTT.